This T cell receptor beta chain derives from a study of response to subunit inactivated influenza vaccine. A single record per CDR3 protein comes from TCRdb applying MiXCR to the RT-PCR reads. The repertoire holds about 620,000 distinct CDR3 sequences, with around 11% as singletons. The CDR3 is made up of 15 amino acids. Germline loops: CDR1 MNHEY, CDR2 SVGAGI. The V and J ends lost 0 bases and 5 bases, in that order; junction bases with no gene match: 6. These data were also reused for a study on T cells expressing NK-cell markers. This second study notes: What made the TCR beta cDNA was 5'RACE template switching with UMIs. In sorted CD3+CD56+NKG2C+, CD3+CD56+NKG2C- and CD3+CD56-NKG2C+ T cells, TCR beta repertoires were obtained. There remained a lack of clarity about HCMV specificity of expanded NKG2C+ T cell clones.

The material was PBMCs from blood, obtained on the day of vaccination. The chain has TRBV6-5 and TRBJ2-7; the match to TRBD2 covers 8 bases. This TCR came from a man aged 45-65 years who received an inactivated influenza vaccine. Here the CDR3 DNA reads TGTGCCAGCAGTTACTCCCTTGCGGGAGGTAACGAGCAGTACTTC. As protein: CASSYSLAGGNEQYF.